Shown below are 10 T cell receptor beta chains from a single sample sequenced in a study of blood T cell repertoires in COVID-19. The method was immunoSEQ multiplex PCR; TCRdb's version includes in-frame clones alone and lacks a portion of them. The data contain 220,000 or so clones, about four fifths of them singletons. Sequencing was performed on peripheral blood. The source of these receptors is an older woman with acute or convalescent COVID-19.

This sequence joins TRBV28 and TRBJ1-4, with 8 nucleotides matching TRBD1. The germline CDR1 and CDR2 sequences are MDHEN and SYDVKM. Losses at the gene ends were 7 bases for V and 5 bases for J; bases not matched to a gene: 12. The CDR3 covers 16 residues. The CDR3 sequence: CASKGERDRLNEKLFF. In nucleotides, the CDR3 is TGTGCCAGCAAAGGGGAGCGGGACAGGCTAAATGAAAAACTGTTTTTT.

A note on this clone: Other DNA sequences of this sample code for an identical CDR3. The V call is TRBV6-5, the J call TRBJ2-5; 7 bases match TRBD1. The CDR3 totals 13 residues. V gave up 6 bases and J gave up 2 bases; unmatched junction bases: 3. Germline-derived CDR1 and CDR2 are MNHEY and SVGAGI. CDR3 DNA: TGTGCCAGCAGGAGACAGGGTCAAGAGACCCAGTACTTC. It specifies CASRRQGQETQYF.

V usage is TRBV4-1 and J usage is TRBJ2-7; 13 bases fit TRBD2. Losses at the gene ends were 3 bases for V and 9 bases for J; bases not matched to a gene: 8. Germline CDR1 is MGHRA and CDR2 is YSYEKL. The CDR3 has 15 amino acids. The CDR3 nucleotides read TGCGCCAGCAGCCAGGGGACTAGCGGGGCTTTCGGGCAGTACTTC. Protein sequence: CASSQGTSGAFGQYF.

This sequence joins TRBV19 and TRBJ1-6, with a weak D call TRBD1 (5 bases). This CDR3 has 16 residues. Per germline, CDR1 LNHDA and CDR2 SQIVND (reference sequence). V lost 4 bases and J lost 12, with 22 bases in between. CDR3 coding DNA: TGTGCCAGTAGTAGCACTGCGGGACGGATATTAGGACCCCTCCACTTT. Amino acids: CASSSTAGRILGPLHF.

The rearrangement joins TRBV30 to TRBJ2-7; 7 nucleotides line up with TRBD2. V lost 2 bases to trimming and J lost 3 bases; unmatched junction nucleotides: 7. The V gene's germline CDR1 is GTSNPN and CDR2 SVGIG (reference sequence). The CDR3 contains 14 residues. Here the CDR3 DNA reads TGTGCCTGGAGTCCCCGGGGGGACCTCTACGAGCAGTACTTC. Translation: CAWSPRGDLYEQYF.

CDR3 DNA sequence: TGCGCCAGCAGCCAAGATTCCGGTCAGGGGCAGGGGACTGGGGCCAACGTCCTGACTTTC. This sequence encodes CASSQDSGQGQGTGANVLTF. The chain combines TRBV4-1 with TRBJ2-6; tentatively, D is TRBD1 (6 bases). CDR1 is MGHRA, CDR2 YSYEKL, per germline. V dropped 0 bases and J dropped 2 bases, with 20 bases sitting between them. This CDR3 is 20 amino acids long.

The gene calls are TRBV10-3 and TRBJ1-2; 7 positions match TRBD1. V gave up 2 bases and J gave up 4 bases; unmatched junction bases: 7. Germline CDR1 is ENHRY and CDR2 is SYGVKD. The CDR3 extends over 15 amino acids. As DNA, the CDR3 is TGTGCCATCAGTGAGCAAGGGACAGCAGGCTATGGCTACACCTTC. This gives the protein CAISEQGTAGYGYTF.

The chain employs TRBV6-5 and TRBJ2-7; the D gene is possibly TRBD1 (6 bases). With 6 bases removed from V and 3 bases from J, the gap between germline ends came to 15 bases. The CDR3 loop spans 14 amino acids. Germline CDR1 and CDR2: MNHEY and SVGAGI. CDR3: CASSEGHLIYEQYF. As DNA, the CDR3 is TGTGCCAGCAGCGAGGGACATCTAATCTACGAGCAGTACTTC.

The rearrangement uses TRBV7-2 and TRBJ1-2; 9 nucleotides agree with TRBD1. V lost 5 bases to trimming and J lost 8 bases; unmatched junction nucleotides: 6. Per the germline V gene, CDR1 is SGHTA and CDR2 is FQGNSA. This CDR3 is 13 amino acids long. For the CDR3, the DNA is TGTGCCAGCAGCCCTACAGGGGGCATGGGCTACACCTTC. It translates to CASSPTGGMGYTF.

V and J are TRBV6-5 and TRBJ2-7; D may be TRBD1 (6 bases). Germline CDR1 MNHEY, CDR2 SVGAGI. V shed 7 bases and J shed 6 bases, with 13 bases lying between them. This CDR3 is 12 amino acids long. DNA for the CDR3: TGTGCCAGCACCACGGACAGCTCCGAGCAGTACTTC. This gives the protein CASTTDSSEQYF.